This T cell receptor (beta chain) was recorded in a study of graft-versus-host responses after intestinal transplantation. Turning to the study itself: All recipients were transplanted with multivisceral, liver-intestinal, or isolated intestinal grafts. The study gave all recipients anti-thymocyte globulin induction, then tacrolimus and steroids for 2 to 3 years.

Comment on this clone: Its antigen is as yet unknown.

Trimming stripped 4 bases from V and 2 bases from J, with 15 bases between. This CDR3 spans 15 amino acids. Germline CDR1 is SGHDN and CDR2 is FVKESK. Graft-derived tissue was subjected to processing to liberate intraepithelial and lamina propria lymphocytes. Sequenced by immunoSEQ multiplex PCR; TCRdb stores in-frame clones only, minus some. The table shows 15,000 to 19,000 clones, with over 70% occurring only once. Study-wide results and caveats: Marrow from the recipient contained GvH clones, some of which had appeared first in ileum or blood. Circulating GvH clones peaking coincided with falling HvG clones soon after transplant.

The chain combines TRBV14 with TRBJ2-7; D ambiguous. This sequence was found in a human patient who received an intestinal transplant, so some T cells may come from the graft donor. The source was ileum tissue, collected 14 days after transplant. The DNA for the CDR3 is TGTGCCAGCAGCCTTAGGAGCCCAGGCCCCTACGAGCAGTACTTC. The encoded protein is CASSLRSPGPYEQYF. Looking up the rest from reference TRBV14 and TRBJ2-7 gives the full variable domain: EAGVTQFPSHSVIEKGQTVTLRCDPISGHDNLYWYRRVMGKEIKFLLHFVKESKQDESGMPNNRFLAERTGGTYSTLKVQPAELEDSGVYFCASSLRSPGPYEQYFGPGTRLTVT.